This record looks at one TCR beta chain sequence and its context. Its antigen is as yet unknown. The sample is drawn from a study of glioma-infiltrating T cells after dendritic cell vaccination. On the study more broadly: Samples are from glioblastoma patients in Phase I and II dendritic cell vaccine trials. Monocyte-derived dendritic cells, cultured 6 to 8 days with IL-4 and GM-CSF, were pulsed with autologous tumor lysate.

Whole-study results and caveats: Patients with more pretreatment TILs had longer time to progression and survival.

The data were produced by immunoSEQ multiplex PCR, yet TCRdb's version contains in-frame clones alone and is incomplete. This sample carries tens of thousands of clones, approximately 81% of them seen once, and the ten largest clones take roughly 7.9%. CDR3 length: 15 residues. Trimming cost V 5 bases and J 0 bases; bases outside gene matches: 4. Germline CDR1 is MDHEN and CDR2 is SYDVKM. The sequence derives from a human donor with glioblastoma. Specimen: blood, collected before dendritic cell vaccination. The genes are TRBV28 and TRBJ2-1; 7 bases fit TRBD1. The CDR3 loop reads CASSGTASSYNEQFF. The CDR3 coding sequence is TGTGCCAGCAGTGGGACAGCGAGCTCCTACAATGAGCAGTTCTTC. The whole variable domain, remainder taken from reference TRBV28 and TRBJ2-1, is DVKVTQSSRYLVKRTGEKVFLECVQDMDHENMFWYRQDPGLGLRLIYFSYDVKMKEKGDIPEGYSVSREKKERFSLILESASTNQTSMYLCASSGTASSYNEQFFGPGTRLTVL.